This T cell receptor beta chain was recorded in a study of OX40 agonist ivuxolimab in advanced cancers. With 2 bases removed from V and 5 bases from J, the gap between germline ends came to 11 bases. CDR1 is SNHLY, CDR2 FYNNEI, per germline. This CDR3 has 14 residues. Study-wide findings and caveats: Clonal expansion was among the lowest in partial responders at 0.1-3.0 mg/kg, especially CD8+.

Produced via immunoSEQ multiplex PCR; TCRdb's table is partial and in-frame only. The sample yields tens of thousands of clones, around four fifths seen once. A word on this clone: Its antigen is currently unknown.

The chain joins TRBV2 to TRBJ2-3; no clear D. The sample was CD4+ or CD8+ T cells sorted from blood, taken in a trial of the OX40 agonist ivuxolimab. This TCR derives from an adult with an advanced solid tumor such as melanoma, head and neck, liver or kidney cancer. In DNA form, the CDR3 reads TGTGCCAGCAGTGAATTGGGGAACCTAGATACGCAGTATTTT. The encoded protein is CASSELGNLDTQYF. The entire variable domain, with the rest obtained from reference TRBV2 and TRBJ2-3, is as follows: EPEVTQTPSHQVTQMGQEVILRCVPISNHLYFYWYRQILGQKVEFLVSFYNNEISEKSEIFDDQFSVERPDGSNFTLKIRSTKLEDSAMYFCASSELGNLDTQYFGPGTRLTVL.